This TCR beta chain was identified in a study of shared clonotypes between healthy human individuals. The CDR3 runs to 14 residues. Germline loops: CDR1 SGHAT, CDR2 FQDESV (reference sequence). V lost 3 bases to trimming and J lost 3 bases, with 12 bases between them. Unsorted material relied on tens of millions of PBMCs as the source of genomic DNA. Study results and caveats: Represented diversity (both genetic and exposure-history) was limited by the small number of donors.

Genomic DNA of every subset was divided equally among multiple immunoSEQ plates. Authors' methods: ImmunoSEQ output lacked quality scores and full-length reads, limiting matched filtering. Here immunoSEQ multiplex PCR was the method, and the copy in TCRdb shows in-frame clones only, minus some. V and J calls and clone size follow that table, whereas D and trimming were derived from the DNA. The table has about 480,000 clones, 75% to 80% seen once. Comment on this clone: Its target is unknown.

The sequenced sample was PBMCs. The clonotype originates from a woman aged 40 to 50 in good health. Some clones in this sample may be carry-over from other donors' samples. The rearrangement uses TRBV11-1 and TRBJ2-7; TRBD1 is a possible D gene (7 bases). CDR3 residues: CASSFRRDSYEQYF. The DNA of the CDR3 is TGTGCCAGCAGCTTTAGGCGGGACAGCTACGAGCAGTACTTC. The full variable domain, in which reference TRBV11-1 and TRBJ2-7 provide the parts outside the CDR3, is EAEVAQSPRYKITEKSQAVAFWCDPISGHATLYWYRQILGQGPELLVQFQDESVVDDSQLPKDRFSAERLKGVDSTLKIQPAELGDSAMYLCASSFRRDSYEQYFGPGTRLTVT.